This TCR beta chain was profiled in a study of cytomegalovirus exposure and HLA in healthy donors. Notes on the study in general: In an earlier analysis, in approximately 570 donors, most V segments appeared productive either ~87% or ~30% of the time. In the analysis, some V segments, TRBV6-2 and TRBV6-3 included, were excluded as indistinguishable. With high specificity and sensitivity, the classifier reportedly diagnosed cytomegalovirus status.

On this clone itself: The antigen is not known.

The germline V and J ends were trimmed by 3 bases and 3 bases, with 17 bases remaining between them. Germline V gives CDR1 SGHRS, CDR2 YFSETQ. CDR3 length equals 16 residues. A multiplex PCR was run with 60 Vbeta primers and 13 Jbeta primers. Generated by immunoSEQ multiplex PCR, the TCRdb table keeps only in-frame clones and is missing some. The table records 95,000 to 100,000 clones, 76% of them present only once. The material sequenced was PBMCs. The clonotype comes from a man between 40 and 49 years old in good health and CMV-seronegative. The rearrangement joins TRBV5-1 to TRBJ2-3; a weak D match, TRBD1 (6 bases). The CDR3 DNA follows: TGCGCCAGCAGCTCCGTCCCAGGGGACGGAACAGATACGCAGTATTTT. It specifies CASSSVPGDGTDTQYF.